A selection of T cell receptor beta chains follows, all from one sample in a study of T cells in localized non-small cell lung cancer. Clones were sequenced by immunoSEQ multiplex PCR, and TCRdb holds only the in-frame ones, with some missing. The sample holds tens of thousands of clones, approximately 94% seen once. Here the sequenced sample was peripheral blood, taken before any cancer treatment. These receptors were taken from a woman aged 35 to 69 with stage I lung adenocarcinoma. CDR3s include the opening cysteine and the closing phenylalanine or tryptophan. The D gene is left open where the match is weak. Size is omitted from some rows. Given values are once, few, many or a class for expanded clones.

D gene	V gene	J gene	clone size	CDR3 DNA	CDR3 protein
NA	TRBV5-1	TRBJ2-1	NA	TGCGCCAGCAGCTTGGGGGGCGCCGCCTACAATGAGCAGTTCTTC	CASSLGGAAYNEQFF
TRBD1	TRBV5-4	TRBJ2-5	NA	TGTGCCAGCAGCTTAGGGACAGGAAAAGAGACCCAGTACTTC	CASSLGTGKETQYF
TRBD2	TRBV5-1	TRBJ2-1	NA	TGCGCCAGCAGCGCTACTAGCGGGGGAAACTCCTACAATGAGCAGTTCTTC	CASSATSGGNSYNEQFF
NA	TRBV2	TRBJ2-3	NA	TGTGCCAGCAGTGTGGGGCCCCACACAGATACGCAGTATTTT	CASSVGPHTDTQYF
NA	TRBV5-1	TRBJ2-2	once	TGCGCCAGCAGCTTGGCTTCGGGGGCGGGCACCGGGGAGCTGTTTTTT	CASSLASGAGTGELFF
NA	TRBV7-6	TRBJ1-2	NA	TGTGCCAGCAGCTTAGGGTCGGGCAGCAGTGTCTATGGCTACACCTTC	CASSLGSGSSVYGYTF
NA	TRBV10-3	TRBJ1-5	once	TGTGCCATCAGCCTAACAGGAAGCAATCAGCCCCAGCATTTT	CAISLTGSNQPQHF
TRBD2	TRBV6-6	TRBJ2-1	NA	TGTGCCAGCAGTTCCCCCCTAGCGGGAGTATTTACTGAGCAGTTCTTC	CASSSPLAGVFTEQFF
NA	TRBV12-5	TRBJ1-5	NA	TGTGCTAGTGGTTTGGTACTGAAGGAATGGGGCAGGGGCGGTCAGCCCCAGCATTTT	CASGLVLKEWGRGGQPQHF
TRBD2	TRBV11-2	TRBJ2-7	NA	TGTGCCAGCAGCTTAGATCGGGGGGTGCAGTACTTC	CASSLDRGVQYF
NA	TRBV18	TRBJ2-3	NA	TGTGCCAGCTCACCCCGAAGGACAGATACGCAGTATTTT	CASSPRRTDTQYF
TRBD1	TRBV28	TRBJ2-5	NA	TGTGCCAGCAGTGCCACCGGGACAGGACAAGAGACCCAGTACTTC	CASSATGTGQETQYF
TRBD2	TRBV5-4	TRBJ2-7	NA	TGTGCCAGCAGCTTGGGGGGGGGAGACTACGAGCAGTACTTC	CASSLGGGDYEQYF
NA	TRBV6-4	TRBJ2-1	few	TGTGCCAGCAGTGGACAGAAGGCTAGCTCCTACAATGAGCAGTTCTTC	CASSGQKASSYNEQFF
TRBD1	TRBV6-6	TRBJ2-7	NA	TGTGCCAGCAGACCGGGACAGACATTGTCCTACGAGCAGTACTTC	CASRPGQTLSYEQYF
TRBD1	TRBV20-1	TRBJ2-3	NA	TGCAGTGCTACCGGGACAGCGCAGTATTTT	CSATGTAQYF
NA	TRBV28	TRBJ2-7	NA	TGTGCCAGCAGTTTCGGGACCCCTAACGAGCAGTACTTC	CASSFGTPNEQYF
NA	TRBV19	TRBJ1-1	few	TGTGCCAGTAGTTTCAGTGGGAGGAAGGCTTTCTTT	CASSFSGRKAFF
NA	TRBV19	TRBJ1-1	NA	TGTGCCAGTAGTCCATTACAGGGAGGCACTGAAGCTTTCTTT	CASSPLQGGTEAFF
NA	TRBV9	TRBJ2-7	NA	TGTGCCAGCAGCGTAGGCCCTCAGGAGATCAACGAGCAGTACTTC	CASSVGPQEINEQYF
NA	TRBV19	TRBJ2-2	NA	TGTGCCAGTAGTATCGGACCTACCGGGCAAGGGGAGCTGTTTTTT	CASSIGPTGQGELFF
TRBD1	TRBV5-1	TRBJ2-1	NA	TGCGCCAGCCAATCCGGGACAGGGGGGAGCTACAATGAGCAGTTCTTC	CASQSGTGGSYNEQFF
TRBD2	TRBV7-2	TRBJ2-2	NA	TGTGCCAGCAGCACGGGACTAGCGGGAGTAGGCGGGGAGCTGTTTTTT	CASSTGLAGVGGELFF
TRBD1	TRBV27	TRBJ1-4	NA	TGTGCCAGCAGTCCCACCGACAGGGGGCGATCTCAAAAACTGTTTTTT	CASSPTDRGRSQKLFF
NA	TRBV6-5	TRBJ2-1	NA	TGTGCCAGCAGTTACACCGCCTTAGGGGATGAGCAGTTCTTC	CASSYTALGDEQFF
NA	TRBV2	TRBJ1-5	NA	TGTGCCAGCAGTGACTCAGGGAACGCGGGTTATCAGCCCCAGCATTTT	CASSDSGNAGYQPQHF
NA	TRBV10-3	TRBJ1-1	NA	TGTGCCATCAGTGAGTCTTCCAGGGAGAACACTGAAGCTTTCTTT	CAISESSRENTEAFF
NA	TRBV2	TRBJ2-1	few	TGTGCCAGCAGTGGCTGGGTGTTGGGGAATGAGCAGTTCTTC	CASSGWVLGNEQFF
TRBD1	TRBV27	TRBJ1-4	NA	TGTGCCAGCAGTCCAACGTGGACAGGGCGAGGTGATGAAAAACTGTTTTTT	CASSPTWTGRGDEKLFF
NA	TRBV7-2	TRBJ1-4	NA	TGTGCCAGCAGCTACGGAAATACTAATGAAAAACTGTTTTTT	CASSYGNTNEKLFF
TRBD2	TRBV4-3	TRBJ2-7	NA	TGCGCCAGCAGATTACTAGCGGGGAACTCCTACGAGCAGTACTTC	CASRLLAGNSYEQYF